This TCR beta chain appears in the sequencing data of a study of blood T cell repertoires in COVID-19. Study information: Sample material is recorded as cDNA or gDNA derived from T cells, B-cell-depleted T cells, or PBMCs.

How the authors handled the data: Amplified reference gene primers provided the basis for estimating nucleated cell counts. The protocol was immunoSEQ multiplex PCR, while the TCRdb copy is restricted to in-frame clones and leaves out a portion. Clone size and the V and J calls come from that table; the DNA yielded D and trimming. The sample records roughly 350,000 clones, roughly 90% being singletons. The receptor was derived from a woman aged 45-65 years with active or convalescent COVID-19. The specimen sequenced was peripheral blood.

The chain's CDR3 is CASSPGQGFSEQFF. DNA for the CDR3: TGTGCCAGCAGCCCGGGACAGGGATTCAGTGAGCAGTTCTTC. The chain employs TRBV5-5 and TRBJ2-1; 9 nucleotides line up with TRBD1. The trim removed 4 bases at V and 9 bases at J, leaving 8 bases unmatched. The length of the CDR3 is 14 residues. CDR1 and CDR2 (germline): SGHKS, YYEKEE (reference sequence).